The 5 T cell receptor beta chains below all came from one sample that was sequenced in a study of technical replicates of blood from four donors. Repertoires were generated with immunoSEQ multiplex PCR, while TCRdb's copy carries only in-frame clones and drops some. In the table there are tens of thousands of clones, 96% of which are singletons. The sample was T cells isolated from PBMCs. Receptor source: a human donor in good health.

The gene calls are TRBV6-5 and TRBJ1-1, with 7 bases identical to TRBD1. Trimming removed 2 bases from V and 1 base from J; junction bases left unmatched: 4. Germline CDR1 reads MNHEY; CDR2 reads SVGAGI. This CDR3 has 15 amino acids. The CDR3 here is CASSYGQGGNTEAFF. As DNA, the CDR3 is TGTGCCAGCAGTTACGGTCAGGGGGGGAACACTGAAGCTTTCTTT.

The genes are TRBV7-3 and TRBJ2-2; 11 nucleotides match TRBD2. V trimming: 5 bases; J trimming: 6 bases; junction bases outside the gene matches: 5. This CDR3 has 15 residues. The germline V gene encodes CDR1 SGHTA and CDR2 FQGTGA. CDR3 protein: CASSVTSGVAGELFF. CDR3 coding DNA: TGTGCCAGCAGCGTGACTAGCGGGGTTGCCGGGGAGCTGTTTTTT.

The chain links TRBV2 to TRBJ2-2; D may be TRBD2 (7 bases). V dropped 6 bases and J dropped 5 bases, with 13 bases sitting between them. Germline CDR1 SNHLY, CDR2 FYNNEI. This CDR3 has 14 residues. CDR3 region: CASSGEGGTGELFF. CDR3 DNA sequence: TGTGCCAGCAGCGGAGAGGGGGGGACCGGGGAGCTGTTTTTT.

This chain connects TRBV2 to TRBJ2-5, with 9 positions matching TRBD1. Germline CDR1 is SNHLY and CDR2 is FYNNEI. The CDR3 length is 15 residues. J was trimmed by 5 bases and V by 2 bases; bases with no gene match: 6. CDR3 residues: CASSEPRGTGETQYF. CDR3 in DNA: TGTGCCAGCAGTGAACCACGTGGGACAGGGGAGACCCAGTACTTC.

The chain uses TRBV28 and TRBJ2-7, with D possibly TRBD1 on 6 matching bases. Germline V CDR1 and CDR2: MDHEN, SYDVKM. The V end was cut by 0 bases, the J end by 3 bases, with 9 bases between. The CDR3 extends over 14 amino acids. CDR3 bases: TGTGCCAGCAGTTTATGGCAACAGGGCTACGAGCAGTACTTC. As protein: CASSLWQQGYEQYF.